The clone carrying this T cell receptor beta chain was observed once. In assigning cohorts, the study relied on participant-reported clinical history. Symptom resolution, clearance, or two negative PCRs marked the recovered donors of Cohort 3. Generated by immunoSEQ multiplex PCR, the TCRdb table keeps only in-frame clones and is missing some. The sample lists approximately 280,000 clones, around nine tenths occurring once. This record comes from a study of blood T cell repertoires in COVID-19. Across the study: The samples span acute and convalescent COVID-19 from the United States, Italy and Spain.

Germline CDR1 SNHLY, CDR2 FYNNEI. Trimming shortened V by 5 bases and J by 1 base, and 11 bases separated the two germline ends. This CDR3 is built from 14 residues. This clonotype was obtained from a woman aged 40 to 49 who had recovered from COVID-19. The sample comprised PBMCs or T cells enriched from blood (not recorded which). The chain joins TRBV2 to TRBJ1-1; tentatively, D is TRBD1 (6 bases). CDR3 amino acids: CASSKGGRNTEAFF. The CDR3 bases are TGTGCCAGCAGTAAAGGGGGGCGGAACACTGAAGCTTTCTTT.